This entry features one T cell receptor beta chain sequence. Authors' data handling: For nucleated cells, counts were estimated from reference gene primer amplification. TCRdb's copy holds only in-frame clones and misses some; the assay was immunoSEQ multiplex PCR. That table supplies the V and J calls and clone size; D and trimming were determined from the DNA. The sample records roughly 340,000 clones, roughly nine tenths being singletons. The CDR3 spans 14 residues. In germline, CDR1 is MNHEY, CDR2 SMNVEV (reference sequence). The V and J ends lost 2 bases and 4 bases respectively, with 11 bases between them. The data derive from a study of blood T cell repertoires in COVID-19. Looking at the study overall: Sites in the United States, Italy and Spain provided acute and convalescent COVID-19 samples.

The receptor's source is a man between 18 and 29 years old who had recovered from COVID-19. The chain joins TRBV27 to TRBJ1-1; a possible D gene is TRBD1 (5 bases). Sequencing was performed on PBMCs or T cells enriched from blood (not recorded which). CDR3 sequence: CASSLAQGITEAFF. The CDR3 DNA sequence: TGTGCCAGCAGTTTAGCCCAGGGCATCACTGAAGCTTTCTTT.